This TCR beta chain comes out of a study of cytomegalovirus exposure and HLA in healthy donors. Primers: 60 Vbeta forward and 13 Jbeta reverse. Clones were read by immunoSEQ multiplex PCR, and TCRdb kept only the in-frame ones, dropping some. The table records 84,000 or so clones, approximately 80% of them present only once. Between the trimmed V and J ends, which lost 1 base and 4 bases, there was a span of 8 bases. This CDR3 is built from 13 residues. Germline V gene data show CDR1 as SQVTM and CDR2 as ANQGSEA. The genes are TRBV29-1 and TRBJ1-3; D is undetermined. This receptor was identified in a man younger than 40 in good health and CMV-seronegative. The sample was PBMCs. CDR3 DNA sequence: TGCAGCGTTGAAGTTTCCACAGGAAACACCATATATTTT. It encodes CSVEVSTGNTIYF.